This T cell receptor beta chain appears in the sequencing data of a study of CD8+CD57+ T cells in acquired aplastic anemia. As for the study in general: The DNA of sorted CD4+ and CD8+ cells averaged roughly 3.2 ug.

Genomic DNA templated the TCR beta VDJ and CDR3 profiling. TCRdb analysed the reads with MiXCR anew, one entry per CDR3 protein. The table shows 200,000 to 250,000 distinct CDR3 sequences, with 34% occurring only once. Ten or more counts support this clonotype. CDR3 length: 14 amino acids. The V gene end was trimmed by 5 bases and the J gene end by 2 bases; junction bases not matched to a gene: 2. Germline loops: CDR1 ENHRY, CDR2 SYGVKD. This TCR derives from a human donor in good health, serving as a control. V gene TRBV10-3 combines with J gene TRBJ2-3, with 9 bases fitting TRBD2. Sequences were obtained from sorted CD4+, CD8+, or CD8+CD57+ T cells (not recorded which) from PBMCs. The CDR3 coding sequence is TGTGCCATCAGTTTAGCGGGGGCCACAGATACGCAGTATTTT. This codes for CAISLAGATDTQYF.